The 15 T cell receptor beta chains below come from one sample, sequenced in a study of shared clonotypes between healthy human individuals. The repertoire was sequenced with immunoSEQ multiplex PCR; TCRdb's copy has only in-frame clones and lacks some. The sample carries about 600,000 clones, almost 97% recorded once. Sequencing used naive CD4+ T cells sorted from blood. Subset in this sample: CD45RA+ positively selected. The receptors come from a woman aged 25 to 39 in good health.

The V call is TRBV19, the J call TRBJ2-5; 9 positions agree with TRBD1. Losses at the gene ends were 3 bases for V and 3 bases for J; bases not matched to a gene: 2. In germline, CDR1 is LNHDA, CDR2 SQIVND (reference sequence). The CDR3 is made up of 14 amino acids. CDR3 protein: CASSIRDREETQYF. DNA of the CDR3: TGTGCCAGTAGTATTAGGGACAGGGAAGAGACCCAGTACTTC.

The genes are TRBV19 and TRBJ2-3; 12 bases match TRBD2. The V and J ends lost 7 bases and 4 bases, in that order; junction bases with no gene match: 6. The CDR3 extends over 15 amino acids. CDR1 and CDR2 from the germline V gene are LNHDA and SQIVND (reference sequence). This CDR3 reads CASNPSGRGADTQYF. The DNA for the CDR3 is TGTGCCAGTAACCCTAGCGGGAGGGGGGCAGATACGCAGTATTTT.

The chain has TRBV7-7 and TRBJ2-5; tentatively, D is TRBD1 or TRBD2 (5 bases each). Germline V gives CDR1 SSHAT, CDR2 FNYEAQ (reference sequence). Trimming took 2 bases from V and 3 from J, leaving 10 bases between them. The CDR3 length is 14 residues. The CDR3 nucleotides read TGTGCCAGCAGCTTATCCGGGGCAAAAGAGACCCAGTACTTC. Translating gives CASSLSGAKETQYF. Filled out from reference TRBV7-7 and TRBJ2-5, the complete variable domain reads GAGVSQSPRYKVTKRGQDVTLRCDPISSHATLYWYQQALGQGPEFLTYFNYEAQPDKSGLPSDRFSAERPEGSISTLTIQRTEQRDSAMYRCASSLSGAKETQYFGPGTRLLVL.

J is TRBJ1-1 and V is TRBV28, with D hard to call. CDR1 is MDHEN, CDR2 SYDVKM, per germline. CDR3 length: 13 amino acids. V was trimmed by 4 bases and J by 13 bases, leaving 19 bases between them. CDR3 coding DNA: TGTGCCAGCAGTTCCTCCCCCCTTCATGACGGTTTCTTT. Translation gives CASSSSPLHDGFF. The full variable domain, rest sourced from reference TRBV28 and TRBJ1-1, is DVKVTQSSRYLVKRTGEKVFLECVQDMDHENMFWYRQDPGLGLRLIYFSYDVKMKEKGDIPEGYSVSREKKERFSLILESASTNQTSMYLCASSSSPLHDGFFGQGTRLTVV.

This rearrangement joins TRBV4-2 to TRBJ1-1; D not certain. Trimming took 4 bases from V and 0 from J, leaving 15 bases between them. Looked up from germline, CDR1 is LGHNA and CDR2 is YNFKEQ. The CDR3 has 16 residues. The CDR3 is CASSPMAGTMNTEAFF. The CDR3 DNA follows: TGTGCCAGCAGCCCAATGGCAGGAACAATGAACACTGAAGCTTTCTTT.

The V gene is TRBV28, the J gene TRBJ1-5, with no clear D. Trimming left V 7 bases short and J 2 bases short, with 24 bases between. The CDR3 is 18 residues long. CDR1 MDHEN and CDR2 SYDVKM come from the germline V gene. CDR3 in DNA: TGTGCCAGCACCCTTTTGGTCCTGGCTAGATCTGGCAATCAGCCCCAGCATTTT. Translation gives CASTLLVLARSGNQPQHF.

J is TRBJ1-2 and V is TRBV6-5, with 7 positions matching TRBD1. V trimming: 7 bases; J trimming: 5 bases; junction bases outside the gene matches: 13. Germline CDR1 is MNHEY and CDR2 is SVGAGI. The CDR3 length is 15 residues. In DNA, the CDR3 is TGTGCCAGCAAAAGGATGGAGGGGGCTGGATATGGCTACACCTTC. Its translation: CASKRMEGAGYGYTF.

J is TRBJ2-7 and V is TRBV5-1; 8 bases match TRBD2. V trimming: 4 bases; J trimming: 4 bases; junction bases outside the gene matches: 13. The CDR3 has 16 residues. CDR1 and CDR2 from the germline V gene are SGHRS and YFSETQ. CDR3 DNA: TGCGCCAGCAGCCGGTGGGGGAGCGGGAGCTTGTACGAGCAGTACTTC. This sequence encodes CASSRWGSGSLYEQYF.

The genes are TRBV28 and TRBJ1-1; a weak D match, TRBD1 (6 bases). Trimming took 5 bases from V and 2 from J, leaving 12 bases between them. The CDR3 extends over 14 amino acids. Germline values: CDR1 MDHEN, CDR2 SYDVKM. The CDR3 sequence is CASSRWGLNTEAFF. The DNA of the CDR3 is TGTGCCAGCAGTAGGTGGGGGCTAAACACTGAAGCTTTCTTT.

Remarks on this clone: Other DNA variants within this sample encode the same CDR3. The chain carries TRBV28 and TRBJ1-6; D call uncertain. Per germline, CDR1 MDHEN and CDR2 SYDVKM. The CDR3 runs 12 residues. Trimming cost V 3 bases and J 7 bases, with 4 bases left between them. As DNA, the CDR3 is TGTGCCAGCAGTTTCAAAAATTCACCCCTCCACTTT. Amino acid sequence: CASSFKNSPLHF.

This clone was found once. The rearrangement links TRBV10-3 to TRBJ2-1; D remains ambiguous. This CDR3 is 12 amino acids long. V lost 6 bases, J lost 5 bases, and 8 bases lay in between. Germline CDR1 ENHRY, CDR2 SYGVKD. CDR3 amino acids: CAISETNNEQFF. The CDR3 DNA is TGTGCCATCAGCGAAACCAACAATGAGCAGTTCTTC.

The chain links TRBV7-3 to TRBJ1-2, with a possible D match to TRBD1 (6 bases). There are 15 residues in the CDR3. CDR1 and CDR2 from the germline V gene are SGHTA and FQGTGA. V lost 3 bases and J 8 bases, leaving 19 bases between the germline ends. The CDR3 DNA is TGTGCCAGCAGCTTGACCCCTGCGGGGGGCGTGGGCTACACCTTC. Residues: CASSLTPAGGVGYTF.

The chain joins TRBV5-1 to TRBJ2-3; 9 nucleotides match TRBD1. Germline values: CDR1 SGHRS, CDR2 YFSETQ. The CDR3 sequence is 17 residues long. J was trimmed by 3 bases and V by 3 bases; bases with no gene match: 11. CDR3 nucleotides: TGCGCCAGCAGCTACTCAACCGGGACAGGGTTGACAGATACGCAGTATTTT. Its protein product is CASSYSTGTGLTDTQYF. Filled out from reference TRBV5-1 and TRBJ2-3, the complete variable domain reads KAGVTQTPRYLIKTRGQQVTLSCSPISGHRSVSWYQQTPGQGLQFLFEYFSETQRNKGNFPGRFSGRQFSNSRSEMNVSTLELGDSALYLCASSYSTGTGLTDTQYFGPGTRLTVL.

The CDR3 is CASKLDSEKLFF. The CDR3 DNA sequence: TGTGCCAGCAAACTGGATTCTGAAAAACTGTTTTTT. The gene calls are TRBV28 and TRBJ1-4, with D unclear. Germline CDR1 MDHEN, CDR2 SYDVKM. V was clipped by 7 bases and J by 7 bases, with 10 bases between them. The CDR3 is 12 residues long.

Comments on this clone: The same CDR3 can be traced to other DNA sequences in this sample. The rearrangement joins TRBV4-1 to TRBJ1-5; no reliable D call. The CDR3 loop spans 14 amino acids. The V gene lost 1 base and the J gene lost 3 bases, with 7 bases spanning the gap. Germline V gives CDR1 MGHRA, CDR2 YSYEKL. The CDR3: CASSQVGSNQPQHF. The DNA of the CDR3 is TGCGCCAGCAGCCAAGTAGGGTCCAATCAGCCCCAGCATTTT.